This T cell receptor beta chain comes out of a study of technical replicates of blood from several donors. Sequencing was performed with immunoSEQ multiplex PCR; in TCRdb, only in-frame clones are kept and a portion is missing. The sample records about 59,000 clones, 90% to 95% being singletons. Germline V CDR1 and CDR2: MNHEY, SVGAGI. The CDR3 has 14 amino acids. Deletions cut 0 bases from V and 12 bases from J, with 12 bases between. The specimen sequenced was PBMCs. This TCR was recovered from a human donor in good health. Some clones in this sample may be carry-over from other donors' samples. The chain is built from TRBV6-5 and TRBJ2-6; the D is unclear. Here the CDR3 DNA reads TGTGCCAGCAGTTACTCCACCTCCCTTAGCGTCCTGACTTTC. This sequence encodes CASSYSTSLSVLTF.